The 28 T cell receptor beta chains listed next were all sequenced from one sample in a study of OX40 agonist ivuxolimab in advanced cancers. TCRdb keeps only in-frame clones here, not all; method: immunoSEQ multiplex PCR. The sample yields about 69,000 clones, about 90% seen once. Sequencing used CD4+ or CD8+ T cells sorted from blood, obtained in a trial of the OX40 agonist ivuxolimab. The receptors here all came from an adult with an advanced solid tumor such as melanoma, head and neck, liver or kidney cancer.

The V and J genes are TRBV2 and TRBJ2-1, with unresolved D. Trimming stripped 6 bases from V and 5 bases from J, with 5 bases between. The CDR3 loop spans 11 amino acids. Germline V CDR1 and CDR2: SNHLY, FYNNEI. CDR3 protein: CASSPNNEQFF. CDR3 nucleotides: TGTGCCAGCAGCCCGAACAATGAGCAGTTCTTC.

This rearrangement joins TRBV18 to TRBJ1-4; no clear D gene. This CDR3 spans 19 amino acids. V was shortened by 2 bases and J by 5 bases, with 24 bases between the two germline ends. Per germline, CDR1 KGHSH and CDR2 LQKENI. The CDR3 spells CASSPAGPGVSRNNEKLFF. In nucleotides, the CDR3 is TGTGCCAGCTCACCAGCCGGGCCCGGCGTATCCCGCAACAATGAAAAACTGTTTTTT.

The CDR3 coding sequence is TGTGCCAGCATGGGGAGGCCAGATACGCAGTATTTT. This gives the protein CASMGRPDTQYF. The chain is built from TRBV6-5 and TRBJ2-3; tentatively, D is TRBD2 (6 bases). Germline values: CDR1 MNHEY, CDR2 SVGAGI. The V end lost 7 bases, the J end lost 4 bases, and 9 bases lay between the germline ends. The CDR3 covers 12 residues.

This clone was found many times. The chain carries TRBV7-2 and TRBJ1-2; TRBD1 might be the D (6 bases). V lost 6 bases to trimming and J lost 7 bases, with 21 bases between them. Germline loops: CDR1 SGHTA, CDR2 FQGNSA. The CDR3 totals 15 residues. The CDR3 nucleotides read TGTGCCAGCAGGCGGGACAAGGGATCGAGATCTGGCTACACCTTC. Translating gives CASRRDKGSRSGYTF.

This clone has only one observation. V and J are TRBV11-1 and TRBJ1-4; D is possibly TRBD1 (5 bases). V lost 5 bases, J lost 7 bases, and 17 bases lay in between. The CDR3 consists of 15 residues. Germline V gene data show CDR1 as SGHAT and CDR2 as FQDESV (reference sequence). CDR3 in DNA: TGTGCCAGCAGCGAGGCCGGGGCGCAGGGTGAAAAACTGTTTTTT. This translates into CASSEAGAQGEKLFF.

The rearrangement joins TRBV28 to TRBJ2-7, with 7 bases fitting TRBD1. The CDR3 runs 13 residues. V lost 7 bases, J lost 3 bases, and 6 bases stayed unmatched. CDR1 is MDHEN, CDR2 SYDVKM, per germline. The CDR3 bases are TGTGCCAGCACAAACCGACAGGGCTACGAGCAGTACTTC. Translation gives CASTNRQGYEQYF.

The rearrangement uses TRBV30 and TRBJ1-2, with a tentative D call TRBD1 (5 bases). Trimming cost V 1 base and J 2 bases, with 8 bases left between them. Germline values: CDR1 GTSNPN, CDR2 SVGIG (reference sequence). The CDR3 has 13 amino acids. The CDR3 protein is CAWSGQSNYGYTF. CDR3 coding DNA: TGTGCCTGGAGTGGACAGTCAAACTATGGCTACACCTTC.

The V call is TRBV28, the J call TRBJ1-5; the D gene is possibly TRBD1 (6 bases). The germline V gene encodes CDR1 MDHEN and CDR2 SYDVKM. The length of the CDR3 is 15 residues. V gave up 6 bases and J gave up 6 bases, with 18 bases separating them. The CDR3 DNA reads TGTGCCAGCAGGTTCGGCCGGGGGGCCGGTCAGCCCCAGCATTTT. This encodes CASRFGRGAGQPQHF.

This chain links TRBV5-4 with TRBJ2-2; 7 bases fit TRBD2. CDR1 and CDR2 from the germline V gene are SGHNT and YYREEE (reference sequence). The CDR3 runs to 14 residues. Trimming cost V 4 bases and J 6 bases; bases outside gene matches: 6. CDR3 nucleotides: TGTGCCAGCAGCCCAGGACTAGGAGCCGGGGAGCTGTTTTTT. Translating it yields CASSPGLGAGELFF.

The rearrangement links TRBV10-3 to TRBJ2-3; TRBD2 matches at 14 bases. This CDR3 has 21 amino acids. Looked up from germline, CDR1 is ENHRY and CDR2 is SYGVKD. The V gene end was trimmed by 4 bases and the J gene end by 0 bases; junction bases not matched to a gene: 15. The CDR3 is CAISAHPGLAGVFASTDTQYF. The CDR3 DNA sequence: TGTGCCATCAGTGCCCACCCGGGACTAGCGGGAGTTTTCGCTAGCACAGATACGCAGTATTTT.

This chain uses TRBV11-3 with TRBJ2-1, with 7 bases fitting TRBD2. Germline CDR1 reads SGHNT; CDR2 reads YENEEA. CDR3 length: 17 amino acids. The V and J ends lost 5 bases and 0 bases, in that order; junction bases with no gene match: 10. As DNA, the CDR3 is TGTGCCAGCAGCCGTACTAGCGTATTCAGCTCCTACAATGAGCAGTTCTTC. It translates to CASSRTSVFSSYNEQFF.

The chain links TRBV11-2 to TRBJ2-1; possible D gene TRBD2, 5 bases. The CDR3 totals 16 residues. Germline assignment: CDR1 SGHAT and CDR2 FQNNGV. V was cut by 4 bases and J by 5 bases, with 18 bases left in between. The CDR3 DNA is TGTGCCAGCAGCTCGGTGTCGGACGGGATGCACAATGAGCAGTTCTTC. It is translated as CASSSVSDGMHNEQFF. The variable domain in full, with the rest retrieved from reference TRBV11-2 and TRBJ2-1, is EAGVAQSPRYKIIEKRQSVAFWCNPISGHATLYWYQQILGQGPKLLIQFQNNGVVDDSQLPKDRFSAERLKGVDSTLKIQPAKLEDSAVYLCASSSVSDGMHNEQFFGPGTRLTVL.

This chain joins TRBV6-1 and TRBJ1-2, with no clear D. The V end was cut by 2 bases, the J end by 3 bases, with 10 bases between. The CDR3 has 14 residues. Germline lookup yields CDR1 MNHNS and CDR2 SASEGT. CDR3 protein: CASSERRADYGYTF. In DNA, the CDR3 is TGTGCCAGCAGTGAAAGGAGGGCGGACTATGGCTACACCTTC.

The rearrangement links TRBV5-1 to TRBJ2-5; D is uncertain. Trimming removed 0 bases at V and 4 bases at J, with 1 base between. The CDR3 consists of 11 residues. The germline V gene encodes CDR1 SGHRS and CDR2 YFSETQ. The CDR3 spells CASSLAETQYF. CDR3 coding DNA: TGCGCCAGCAGCTTGGCAGAGACCCAGTACTTC.

The DNA for the CDR3 is TGTGCCAGCTCGGCTCCGCAAGAGACCCAGTACTTC. This codes for CASSAPQETQYF. The rearrangement links TRBV6-5 to TRBJ2-5; D is undetermined. V was trimmed by 8 bases and J by 2 bases, leaving 9 bases between them. Germline V gene data show CDR1 as MNHEY and CDR2 as SVGAGI. This CDR3 is 12 amino acids long.

The chain is built from TRBV5-1 and TRBJ2-5; D is perhaps TRBD1 (5 bases). V was pared by 1 base and J by 1 base, with 14 bases between. Germline values: CDR1 SGHRS, CDR2 YFSETQ. The length of the CDR3 is 16 residues. The CDR3 loop reads CASSLFAQDSQETQYF. For the CDR3, the DNA is TGCGCCAGCAGCTTGTTCGCACAGGATTCCCAAGAGACCCAGTACTTC.

The chain employs TRBV5-1 and TRBJ1-2, with 8 bases lining up with TRBD1. The CDR3 is 14 residues long. V shed 2 bases, J shed 5 bases, and the junction held 5 bases outside the gene matches. Per germline, CDR1 SGHRS and CDR2 YFSETQ. CDR3 protein: CASSFGDRGYGYTF. CDR3 coding DNA: TGCGCCAGCAGCTTTGGAGACAGGGGTTATGGCTACACCTTC.

The sample holds a few counts of this clone. The chain joins TRBV5-5 to TRBJ1-5; D uncertain. Deletions cut 2 bases from V and 0 bases from J, with 3 bases between. CDR3 length equals 13 residues. The V gene's germline CDR1 is SGHKS and CDR2 YYEKEE (reference sequence). The CDR3 sequence is CASSLYSNQPQHF. In nucleotides, the CDR3 is TGTGCCAGCAGCTTATATAGCAATCAGCCCCAGCATTTT.

This chain uses TRBV6-6 with TRBJ2-2, with D possibly matching TRBD2 (6 bases). Per germline, CDR1 MNHNY and CDR2 SVGAGI (reference sequence). V was clipped by 3 bases and J by 5 bases, with 10 bases between them. The CDR3 totals 14 residues. CDR3 in amino acids: CASSYPGRTGELFF. The CDR3 nucleotides are TGTGCCAGCAGTTATCCAGGGAGGACCGGGGAGCTGTTTTTT.

The chain employs TRBV14 and TRBJ2-5; 7 bases agree with TRBD2. The CDR3 runs to 15 residues. The V and J ends lost 2 bases and 5 bases, in that order; junction bases with no gene match: 8. CDR1 SGHDN and CDR2 FVKESK come from the germline V gene. CDR3 in DNA: TGTGCCAGCAGCCAATTTCGTCTAGCGGTGGAGACCCAGTACTTC. Translation gives CASSQFRLAVETQYF. The variable domain in full, completed from reference TRBV14 and TRBJ2-5, reads EAGVTQFPSHSVIEKGQTVTLRCDPISGHDNLYWYRRVMGKEIKFLLHFVKESKQDESGMPNNRFLAERTGGTYSTLKVQPAELEDSGVYFCASSQFRLAVETQYFGPGTRLLVL.

The chain employs TRBV2 and TRBJ2-1; TRBD1 is a possible D gene (6 bases). This CDR3 has 13 amino acids. Trimming took 5 bases from V and 7 from J, leaving 12 bases between them. Germline V gene lookup returns CDR1 SNHLY and CDR2 FYNNEI. The CDR3 reads CASSQDSANEQFF. CDR3 in DNA: TGTGCCAGCAGTCAGGACAGTGCGAATGAGCAGTTCTTC.

The chain links TRBV6-6 to TRBJ2-1, with D perhaps matching TRBD2 (5 bases). The V gene's germline CDR1 is MNHNY and CDR2 SVGAGI (reference sequence). V was trimmed by 4 bases and J by 7 bases, leaving 11 bases between them. The CDR3 length is 13 residues. In DNA form, the CDR3 reads TGTGCCAGCAGTTCCCTAAAGCGGAATGAGCAGTTCTTC. Protein product: CASSSLKRNEQFF.

The chain recombines TRBV5-1 with TRBJ2-6, with D possibly matching TRBD1 (6 bases). The germline V gene encodes CDR1 SGHRS and CDR2 YFSETQ. With 4 bases removed from V and 7 bases from J, the gap between germline ends came to 12 bases. This CDR3 is built from 14 residues. CDR3 residues: CASSVQGLANVLTF. CDR3 bases: TGCGCCAGCAGCGTACAGGGTTTAGCCAACGTCCTGACTTTC.

V usage is TRBV4-2 and J usage is TRBJ2-5, with 14 bases matching TRBD2. The J call may be incorrect, as the DNA end agrees better with TRBJ2-7. The germline V gene encodes CDR1 LGHNA and CDR2 YNFKEQ. The CDR3 contains 16 residues. This chain's CDR3 is CASTSGTSGSFYEQYF. In DNA form, the CDR3 reads TGTGCCAGCACCTCCGGGACTAGCGGGAGTTTCTACGAGCAGTACTTC.

The chain employs TRBV9 and TRBJ2-1, with D perhaps being TRBD1 or TRBD2 (6 bases each). Looked up from germline, CDR1 is SGDLS and CDR2 is YYNGEE. The V gene lost 4 bases and the J gene lost 8 bases, with 16 bases spanning the gap. The CDR3 runs to 14 residues. The CDR3, as DNA: TGTGCCAGCAGCCCGCGACCGGGGGCCCATGAGCAGTTCTTC. Translating gives CASSPRPGAHEQFF.

The rearrangement links TRBV19 to TRBJ2-1; D may be TRBD1 (5 bases). Germline V gene lookup returns CDR1 LNHDA and CDR2 SQIVND (reference sequence). The CDR3 loop spans 14 amino acids. Trimming left V 7 bases short and J 3 bases short, with 13 bases between. The CDR3 reads CASKVGRDYNEQFF. CDR3 nucleotides: TGTGCCAGTAAAGTGGGCAGGGACTACAATGAGCAGTTCTTC.

CDR3 sequence reads: CASSQSISNQPQHF. For the CDR3, the DNA is TGTGCCAGCTCACAGTCTATTAGCAATCAGCCCCAGCATTTT. V usage is TRBV18 and J usage is TRBJ1-5; D call uncertain. Trimming pared 4 bases from V and 0 bases from J, leaving 7 bases between. The CDR3 consists of 14 residues. Germline values: CDR1 KGHSH, CDR2 LQKENI. Supplemented by reference TRBV18 and TRBJ1-5, the full variable domain reads NAGVMQNPRHLVRRRGQEARLRCSPMKGHSHVYWYRQLPEEGLKFMVYLQKENIIDESGMPKERFSAEFPKEGPSILRIQQVVRGDSAAYFCASSQSISNQPQHFGDGTRLSIL.

Only a few counts were recorded for this clone. This CDR3 reads CASSTPGQGTQETQYF. The CDR3 DNA follows: TGTGCCAGCAGTACCCCGGGACAGGGGACTCAAGAGACCCAGTACTTC. The V call is TRBV27, the J call TRBJ2-5; 10 bases are shared with TRBD1. CDR3 length equals 16 residues. V dropped 5 bases and J dropped 2; count of bases not matched to a gene: 8. Germline V lookup: CDR1 MNHEY, CDR2 SMNVEV (reference sequence).